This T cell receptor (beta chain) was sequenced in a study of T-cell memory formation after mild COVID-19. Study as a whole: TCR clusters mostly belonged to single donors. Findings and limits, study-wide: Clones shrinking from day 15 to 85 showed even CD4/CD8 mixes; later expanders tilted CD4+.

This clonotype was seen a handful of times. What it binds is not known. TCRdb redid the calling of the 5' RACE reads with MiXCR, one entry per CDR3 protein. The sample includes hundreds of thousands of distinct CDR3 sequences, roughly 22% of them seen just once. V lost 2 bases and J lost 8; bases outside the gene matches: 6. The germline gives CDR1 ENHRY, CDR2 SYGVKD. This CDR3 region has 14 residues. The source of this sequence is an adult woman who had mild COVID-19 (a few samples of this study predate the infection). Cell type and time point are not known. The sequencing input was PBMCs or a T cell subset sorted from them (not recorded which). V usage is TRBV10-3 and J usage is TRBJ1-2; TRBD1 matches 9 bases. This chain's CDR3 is CAISEKGQGQGYTF. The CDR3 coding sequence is TGTGCCATCAGTGAGAAAGGACAGGGGCAAGGCTACACCTTC.